This T cell receptor (beta chain) was identified in a study of blood T cell repertoires in COVID-19. Study in general: Samples representing acute and convalescent COVID-19 were sourced from the United States, Italy and Spain. From T cells, B-cell-depleted T cells, or PBMCs came the material, which was cDNA or gDNA.

CDR1 and CDR2 (germline): MNHNY, SVGAGI (reference sequence). Unmatched junction bases numbered 5, after V lost 6 bases and J lost 4 bases. The CDR3 covers 14 residues. Original methodology: Cell counts per sample came from amplifying reference gene primers. Method: immunoSEQ multiplex PCR; TCRdb's copy keeps in-frame clones and lacks some. V and J calls and clone size are given by that table; D and trimming were obtained from the DNA. The sample contains roughly 250,000 clones, about four fifths of which appear only once. This TCR came from a man in his forties or fifties with active or convalescent COVID-19. Sequenced: peripheral blood. The rearrangement uses TRBV6-6 and TRBJ2-1, with 8 positions matching TRBD1. For the CDR3, the DNA is TGTGCCAGCAGCCCCCAGGGGGCGTACAATGAGCAGTTCTTC. The encoded protein is CASSPQGAYNEQFF.